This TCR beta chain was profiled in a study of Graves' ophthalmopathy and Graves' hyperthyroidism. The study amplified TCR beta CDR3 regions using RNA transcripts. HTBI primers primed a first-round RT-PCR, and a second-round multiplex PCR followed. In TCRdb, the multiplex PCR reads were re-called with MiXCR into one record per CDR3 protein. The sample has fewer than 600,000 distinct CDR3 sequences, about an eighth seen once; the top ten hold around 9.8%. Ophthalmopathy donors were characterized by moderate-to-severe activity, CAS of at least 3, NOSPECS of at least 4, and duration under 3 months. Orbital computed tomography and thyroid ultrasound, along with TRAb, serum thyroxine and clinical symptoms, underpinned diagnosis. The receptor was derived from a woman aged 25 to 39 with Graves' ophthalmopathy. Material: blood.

The CDR3 is CAWSPPRTWEVKQYF. The CDR3 DNA sequence: TGTGCCTGGAGCCCACCGAGGACATGGGAGGTGAAGCAGTACTTC. This chain uses TRBV30 with TRBJ2-7; D might be TRBD2 (6 bases). CDR1 is GTSNPN and CDR2 is SVGIG in the germline V gene (reference sequence). The CDR3 length is 15 residues. The ends were cut back, 3 bases at V and 8 bases at J, with 23 bases in the middle.